What follows is one T cell receptor beta chain and its context. The antigen remains undetermined. Assay: immunoSEQ multiplex PCR; the TCRdb copy retains only in-frame clones and omits some. The table includes 45,000 to 75,000 clones, over 60% detected once. This entry comes from a study of vaccination effects on CD4 cells after COVID-19. From germline, CDR1 is SGHRS and CDR2 YFSETQ. J gave up 2 bases and V 3 bases, and 2 bases lay outside the gene matches. The CDR3 runs 15 residues. Following 10 days of culture, CD4+ T cells were isolated. Vaccinated recipients, who were negative for nucleocapsid antibodies, had no history of SARS-CoV-2 infection.

The chain recombines TRBV5-1 with TRBJ1-3; 10 bases agree with TRBD1. The sample in question was CD4+ T cells from PBMCs cultured without peptide, obtained before COVID-19 vaccination. This clonotype was obtained from a human donor who received a COVID-19 vaccine. The CDR3 here is CASSSGTGAGNTIYF. The CDR3 bases are TGCGCCAGCAGCTCCGGGACAGGGGCTGGAAACACCATATATTTT.